The next 28 T cell receptor beta chains were all read from a single sample in a study of blood T cell repertoires in COVID-19. Using immunoSEQ multiplex PCR, the repertoire was profiled, and TCRdb retains in-frame clones only, with some absent. Among about 410,000 clones listed, roughly 90% were seen once. The sample was peripheral blood. These receptors all come from a woman aged 40 to 50 with COVID-19, enrolled during active disease.

As for this clone: Other DNA sequences of this sample code for an identical CDR3. The chain employs TRBV6-5 and TRBJ2-7, with 9 nucleotides matching TRBD2. Germline CDR1 is MNHEY and CDR2 is SVGAGI. Germline trimming cut 3 bases from V and 2 bases from J; bases unmatched to any gene: 5. This CDR3 has 15 amino acids. For the CDR3, the DNA is TGTGCCAGCAGTTATGGCCTAGCGGGAACCTACGAGCAGTACTTC. This gives the protein CASSYGLAGTYEQYF.

The chain employs TRBV27 and TRBJ1-6; TRBD1 aligns across 9 bases. The CDR3 extends over 15 amino acids. Germline V lookup: CDR1 MNHEY, CDR2 SMNVEV (reference sequence). The ends lost 6 bases at V and 8 bases at J; junction bases unmatched: 8. In DNA form, the CDR3 reads TGTGCCAGCAGGCCGGGACAGGGTTTTGATTCACCCCTCCACTTT. Translating gives CASRPGQGFDSPLHF.

This clone was recorded at least ten times. Other DNA sequences in the sample encode the same CDR3. The V gene is TRBV5-5, the J gene TRBJ1-2; possible D gene TRBD1, 5 bases. Trimming left V 0 bases short and J 2 bases short, with 11 bases between. The germline CDR1 and CDR2 sequences are SGHKS and YYEKEE (reference sequence). This CDR3 comprises 15 residues. The CDR3 DNA reads as TGTGCCAGCAGCTTGGCCGGAGGGGCCAACTATGGCTACACCTTC. Protein: CASSLAGGANYGYTF.

This sequence joins TRBV6-5 and TRBJ1-2; 7 nucleotides match TRBD1. Germline CDR1 MNHEY, CDR2 SVGAGI. The CDR3 is made up of 16 amino acids. V lost 4 bases and J lost 4; bases outside the gene matches: 12. CDR3 DNA sequence: TGTGCCAGCAGTTCCGGGACAGCACAAACTTTCTATGGCTACACCTTC. This sequence encodes CASSSGTAQTFYGYTF.

The chain carries TRBV28 and TRBJ1-2; D is undetermined. The CDR3 has 17 residues. Trimming shortened V by 2 bases and J by 13 bases, and 29 bases separated the two germline ends. Germline CDR1 reads MDHEN; CDR2 reads SYDVKM. CDR3 region: CASSLRLGTRLTMTGTF. The CDR3 DNA sequence: TGTGCCAGCAGTTTAAGGTTAGGTACCCGGCTAACTATGACCGGCACCTTC.

The gene calls are TRBV28 and TRBJ2-1; 16 bases align to TRBD2. The CDR3 runs to 21 residues. Trimming removed 2 bases from V and 1 base from J; junction bases left unmatched: 11. Germline-derived CDR1 and CDR2 are MDHEN and SYDVKM. CDR3: CASSLGTSGGAQFYSYNEQFF. The CDR3 region has the DNA TGTGCCAGCAGTTTAGGGACTAGCGGGGGGGCCCAGTTCTATTCCTACAATGAGCAGTTCTTC. The entire variable domain, with the rest obtained from reference TRBV28 and TRBJ2-1, is as follows: DVKVTQSSRYLVKRTGEKVFLECVQDMDHENMFWYRQDPGLGLRLIYFSYDVKMKEKGDIPEGYSVSREKKERFSLILESASTNQTSMYLCASSLGTSGGAQFYSYNEQFFGPGTRLTVL.

The V and J genes are TRBV23-1 and TRBJ1-4; the D is unclear. TRBV23-1 is designated an ORF whose function remains uncertain. V was cut by 0 bases and J by 0 bases, with 29 bases left in between. The CDR3 has 23 amino acids. CDR3 nucleotides: TGCGCCAGCAGTCAATCTGGCGGGAGGGCCGATCTCGACCAGGATGCAACTAATGAAAAACTGTTTTTT. Amino acids: CASSQSGGRADLDQDATNEKLFF.

This clone was observed once. The chain has TRBV11-2 and TRBJ1-2; TRBD1 aligns across 11 bases. CDR1 and CDR2 from the germline V gene are SGHAT and FQNNGV. J lost 8 bases, V lost 4 bases, and 6 bases had no gene match. This CDR3 is built from 14 residues. CDR3 DNA sequence: TGTGCCAGCAGCTCCCCGGGACAGGGGGGCGGCTACACCTTC. It yields the protein CASSSPGQGGGYTF.

V usage is TRBV6-1 and J usage is TRBJ2-7; a possible D gene is TRBD1 (5 bases). The germline gives CDR1 MNHNS, CDR2 SASEGT. CDR3 length equals 18 residues. V lost 2 bases and J lost 4, with 24 bases in between. The CDR3 coding sequence is TGTGCCAGCAGTGAAATGCCCCCCACGACAGTTTCTTCATACGAGCAGTACTTC. Its translation: CASSEMPPTTVSSYEQYF.

The CDR3 here is CASSSRTGTYEQYF. In nucleotides, the CDR3 is TGTGCCAGCAGCTCAAGGACAGGGACCTACGAGCAGTACTTC. V and J are TRBV11-2 and TRBJ2-7; TRBD1 agrees at 8 bases. CDR1 and CDR2 (germline): SGHAT, FQNNGV. The CDR3 extends over 14 amino acids. The V segment lost 4 bases and the J segment 2 bases; nucleotides outside the gene matches: 4.

The chain employs TRBV28 and TRBJ2-3; tentatively, D is TRBD2 (6 bases). Looked up from germline, CDR1 is MDHEN and CDR2 is SYDVKM. The CDR3 sequence is 16 residues long. The V and J ends lost 6 bases and 4 bases respectively, with 20 bases between them. CDR3 sequence reads: CASRTSGSGASDTQYF. CDR3 DNA sequence: TGTGCCAGCAGAACTTCGGGTAGCGGCGCTTCAGATACGCAGTATTTT.

The V gene is TRBV7-3, the J gene TRBJ2-1; D is unresolved. V was pared by 5 bases and J by 8 bases, with 10 bases between. CDR1 and CDR2 (germline): SGHTA, FQGTGA. This CDR3 comprises 12 residues. The CDR3 region is CASSPGNHEQFF. CDR3 DNA: TGTGCCAGCAGCCCAGGCAATCATGAGCAGTTCTTC. The variable domain in full, with the rest retrieved from reference TRBV7-3 and TRBJ2-1, is GAGVSQTPSNKVTEKGKYVELRCDPISGHTALYWYRQSLGQGPEFLIYFQGTGAADDSGLPNDRFFAVRPEGSVSTLKIQRTERGDSAVYLCASSPGNHEQFFGPGTRLTVL.

The chain links TRBV15 to TRBJ2-3; 7 nucleotides match TRBD2. Trimming at V came to 1 base and at J to 0 bases, leaving 1 base not matched to a gene. This CDR3 is 15 amino acids long. In germline, CDR1 is LNHNV, CDR2 YYDKDF (reference sequence). Written as DNA, the CDR3 is TGTGCCACCAGCAGAGGGCGGGGGAGCACAGATACGCAGTATTTT. Translated: CATSRGRGSTDTQYF. Complete variable domain (other parts from reference TRBV15 and TRBJ2-3): DAMVIQNPRYQVTQFGKPVTLSCSQTLNHNVMYWYQQKSSQAPKLLFHYYDKDFNNEADTPDNFQSRRPNTSFCFLDIRSPGLGDTAMYLCATSRGRGSTDTQYFGPGTRLTVL.

As regards this clone: Different DNA sequences within this sample yield the same CDR3. J is TRBJ1-1 and V is TRBV5-4; 7 bases agree with TRBD1. After removal of 7 bases from V and 1 base from J, the junction contained 7 bases not matched to a gene. From germline, CDR1 is SGHNT and CDR2 YYREEE (reference sequence). The CDR3 spans 14 residues. CDR3 bases: TGTGCCAGCTCTCTAGGGGGCGGGAACACTGAAGCTTTCTTT. Its protein is CASSLGGGNTEAFF.

The chain employs TRBV10-3 and TRBJ1-3; TRBD1 might be the D (5 bases). From germline, CDR1 is ENHRY and CDR2 SYGVKD. V was shortened by 4 bases and J by 0 bases, with 16 bases between the two germline ends. The CDR3 is 17 residues long. The CDR3 sequence is CAISARAGPSSGNTIYF. In nucleotides, the CDR3 is TGTGCCATCAGTGCCCGGGCAGGGCCTAGCTCTGGAAACACCATATATTTT.

This chain connects TRBV5-1 to TRBJ2-3; no definite D call. Trimming left V 4 bases short and J 2 bases short, with 5 bases between. CDR3 length: 12 residues. CDR1 and CDR2 from the germline V gene are SGHRS and YFSETQ. The chain's CDR3 is CASSPHTDTQYF. CDR3 nucleotides: TGCGCCAGCAGCCCCCACACAGATACGCAGTATTTT.

The chain combines TRBV6-6 with TRBJ2-2; D unclear. V lost 0 bases and J lost 8, with 7 bases in between. The germline CDR1 and CDR2 sequences are MNHNY and SVGAGI (reference sequence). The CDR3 loop spans 13 amino acids. CDR3 DNA sequence: TGTGCCAGCAGTTACTCAGGAGAAGGGGAGCTGTTTTTT. It codes for CASSYSGEGELFF.

The sample holds one count of this clone. The J gene is TRBJ2-7, the V gene TRBV27, with D perhaps matching TRBD1 (5 bases). The CDR3 extends over 13 amino acids. V was clipped by 4 bases and J by 3 bases, with 10 bases between them. CDR1 and CDR2 from the germline V gene are MNHEY and SMNVEV (reference sequence). The CDR3 spells CASSWGQYYEQYF. The CDR3 nucleotides read TGTGCCAGCAGTTGGGGCCAATACTACGAGCAGTACTTC.

The chain is built from TRBV27 and TRBJ1-6; a weak D match, TRBD1 (5 bases). CDR3 size: 18 residues. Germline V gene data show CDR1 as MNHEY and CDR2 as SMNVEV (reference sequence). Trimming removed 5 bases from V and 6 bases from J, with 23 bases in between. CDR3: CASSVGRGRDYRNSPLHF. For the CDR3, the DNA is TGTGCCAGCAGTGTCGGACGCGGGAGGGACTATCGTAATTCACCCCTCCACTTT.

The chain combines TRBV11-2 with TRBJ2-1; no firm D call. CDR3 length equals 16 residues. Germline-derived CDR1 and CDR2 are SGHAT and FQNNGV. V shed 1 base and J shed 4 bases, with 14 bases lying between them. CDR3 sequence (DNA): TGTGCCAGCAGCTTAGTCTCGCAGGTGGCTTACAATGAGCAGTTCTTC. It is translated as CASSLVSQVAYNEQFF. Supplemented by reference TRBV11-2 and TRBJ2-1, the full variable domain reads EAGVAQSPRYKIIEKRQSVAFWCNPISGHATLYWYQQILGQGPKLLIQFQNNGVVDDSQLPKDRFSAERLKGVDSTLKIQPAKLEDSAVYLCASSLVSQVAYNEQFFGPGTRLTVL.

This chain connects TRBV28 to TRBJ1-2; 7 nucleotides match TRBD1. This CDR3 is 19 amino acids long. The J segment lost 0 bases and the V segment lost 5 bases, leaving 18 bases of the junction unmatched. The V gene's germline CDR1 is MDHEN and CDR2 SYDVKM. The DNA for the CDR3 is TGTGCCAGCAGTCCCGGGACCCTCAGGACAGGTACAGCTAACTATGGCTACACCTTC. Its protein product is CASSPGTLRTGTANYGYTF.

This clone appeared a single time. The rearrangement links TRBV6-5 to TRBJ2-1; TRBD1 matches 8 bases. The junction had 10 bases not matched to a gene; V was cut back by 9 bases and J by 9 bases. Germline loops: CDR1 MNHEY, CDR2 SVGAGI. This CDR3 contains 13 residues. CDR3 sequence (DNA): TGTGCCAGTCAGACAGGGGTTGGTTCTGAGCAGTTCTTC. Amino acids: CASQTGVGSEQFF.

The chain carries TRBV27 and TRBJ1-2, with D possibly being TRBD1 (5 bases). The germline V gene has CDR1 MNHEY and CDR2 SMNVEV (reference sequence). The CDR3 runs to 16 residues. V was trimmed by 6 bases and J by 5 bases, leaving 22 bases between them. The CDR3 DNA reads TGTGCCAGCAGCTCCGGGGGGATGTCCCCCTCATATGGCTACACCTTC. Translating gives CASSSGGMSPSYGYTF.

The rearrangement links TRBV10-3 to TRBJ2-7, with D perhaps TRBD1 (6 bases). The CDR3 has 13 residues. The germline CDR1 and CDR2 sequences are ENHRY and SYGVKD. V was pared by 2 bases and J by 4 bases, with 9 bases between. The CDR3, as DNA: TGTGCCATCAGTGAGACGACAGGTTACGAGCAGTACTTC. Translating gives CAISETTGYEQYF.

The chain couples TRBV12-5 to TRBJ1-1; a possible D gene is TRBD1 (5 bases). Germline-derived CDR1 and CDR2 are LGHNT and FRNRAP. V lost 4 bases, J lost 5 bases, and 29 bases lay in between. The CDR3 totals 19 residues. The CDR3: CASGSPTWGGAEWRTEAFF. DNA for the CDR3: TGTGCTAGTGGTTCACCTACATGGGGCGGGGCTGAATGGAGGACTGAAGCTTTCTTT.

Comment on this clone: Other DNA sequences within the sample encode an identical CDR3. The chain employs TRBV19 and TRBJ1-5; TRBD1 agrees at 8 bases. Unmatched junction bases numbered 6, after V lost 1 base and J lost 7 bases. CDR3 length: 15 residues. The germline CDR1 and CDR2 sequences are LNHDA and SQIVND (reference sequence). The CDR3 region is CASSIVAGGSQPQHF. CDR3 bases: TGTGCCAGTAGTATAGTGGCAGGGGGCAGCCAGCCCCAGCATTTT.

This chain joins TRBV6-6 and TRBJ2-3, with TRBD2 matching over 15 bases. Germline values: CDR1 MNHNY, CDR2 SVGAGI (reference sequence). Trimming removed 9 bases from V and 5 bases from J; junction bases left unmatched: 6. This CDR3 contains 15 residues. CDR3 DNA sequence: TGTGCCAGTATCGGACTAGCGGGGGGGGTAGATACGCAGTATTTT. Encoded protein: CASIGLAGGVDTQYF.

CDR3 region: CAWSGGGPGELFF. The CDR3 region has the DNA TGTGCCTGGAGCGGCGGGGGGCCCGGGGAGCTGTTTTTT. The chain links TRBV30 to TRBJ2-2, with 8 bases lining up with TRBD2. CDR3 size: 13 residues. Germline V gene data show CDR1 as GTSNPN and CDR2 as SVGIG (reference sequence). V shed 3 bases and J 6 bases; nucleotides not matched to a gene: 3.